There are a few counts of the clone carrying this T cell receptor (beta chain). Its antigen is undetermined. This sample is part of a study of breast tumors, draining lymph nodes, adjacent tissues. Study-wide points: Data fit most tumor T cells coming from lymph node, expanding in tumor. Compared with lymph nodes, tumors were less diverse; compared with nontumor tissue, more.

Using its own MiXCR run on the multiplex PCR reads, TCRdb lists one record per CDR3 protein. This sample has some 230,000 distinct CDR3 sequences, with under 40% found just once. The germline V gene has CDR1 KGHSH and CDR2 LQKENI. The CDR3 has 14 residues. The J segment lost 0 bases and the V segment lost 4 bases, leaving 2 bases of the junction unmatched. Axillary draining lymph nodes of breast cancer patients supplied the node samples. The clonotype comes from a female donor with breast cancer. Some clones in this sample may be carry-over from other donors' samples. V usage is TRBV18 and J usage is TRBJ2-7, with 8 nucleotides matching TRBD2. The sample consisted of axillary lymph node tissue. The CDR3 DNA follows: TGTGCCAGCTCACGCGGGGGGAGCTCCTACGAGCAGTACTTC. Translated: CASSRGGSSYEQYF.